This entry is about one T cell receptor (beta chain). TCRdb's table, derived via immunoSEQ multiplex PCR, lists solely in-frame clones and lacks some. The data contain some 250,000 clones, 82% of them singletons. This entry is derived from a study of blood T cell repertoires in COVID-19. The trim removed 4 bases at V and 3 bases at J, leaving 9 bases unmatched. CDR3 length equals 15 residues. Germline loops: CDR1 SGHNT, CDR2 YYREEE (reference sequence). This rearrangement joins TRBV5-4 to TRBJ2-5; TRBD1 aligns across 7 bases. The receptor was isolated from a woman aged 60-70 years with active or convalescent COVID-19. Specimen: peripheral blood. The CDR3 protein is CASSLQTGREETQYF. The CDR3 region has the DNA TGTGCCAGCAGCCTACAGACAGGGCGAGAAGAGACCCAGTACTTC.